This TCR beta chain was identified during a study of blood T cell repertoires in COVID-19. The wider study: Acute and convalescent COVID-19 samples came from the United States, Italy and Spain. The cDNA or gDNA used as material had been derived from T cells, B-cell-depleted T cells, or PBMCs.

Source study methods: By means of reference gene primer amplification, nucleated cell counts were estimated. Libraries were prepared by immunoSEQ multiplex PCR; TCRdb keeps only in-frame clonotypes and omits some of them. Clone size and the V and J calls come from that table; the DNA yielded D and trimming. In the table there are 95,000 to 110,000 clones, around 90% of which are singletons. This clone has a single count. The CDR3 covers 14 residues. Germline V gene lookup returns CDR1 LNHDA and CDR2 SQIVND (reference sequence). The ends were cut back, 7 bases at V and 8 bases at J, with 17 bases in the middle.

The sequencing input was peripheral blood. This clonotype originated in a man aged 40-50 years with active or convalescent COVID-19. V and J are TRBV19 and TRBJ1-4; no reliable D call. The CDR3 protein is CASNKPTAGEKLFF. CDR3 in DNA: TGTGCCAGTAATAAACCCACAGCGGGGGAAAAACTGTTTTTT.